The entry below describes one T cell receptor (beta chain). Its antigen remains unidentified. The source of the sample is a study of identical twins. V was shortened by 0 bases and J by 9 bases, with 15 bases between the two germline ends. CDR1 and CDR2 (germline): LGHNA, YSLEER. The length of the CDR3 is 15 residues. One entry per CDR3 protein, called by TCRdb with MiXCR from the 5' RACE reads. The sample has some 440,000 distinct CDR3 sequences, 24% seen once; the top ten hold around 3%. Regarding the study as a whole: Zero-insertion results could be subject to partial confounding by invariant MAIT and iNKT cells. In monozygotic twins, models underestimated the sharing of out-of-frame TCR alpha. Out-of-frame alpha sequences common to twins exhibited a surplus of low generation probability.

These data also formed part of another study, on T cells expressing NK-cell markers. That work adds: It was sorted CD3+CD56+NKG2C+, CD3+CD56+NKG2C- and CD3+CD56-NKG2C+ T cells that supplied the TCR beta repertoires.

The sample was CD4+ T cells sorted from blood. The TCR originated in a woman between 18 and 29 years old in good health. The V call is TRBV4-3, the J call TRBJ2-1; D is unclear. DNA of the CDR3: TGCGCCAGCAGCCAAGATTACGGAGTGCACGGTGAGCAGTTCTTC. Its protein product is CASSQDYGVHGEQFF.